Following are 9 T cell receptor beta chains from one sample sequenced in a study of blood T cells in healthy people across ages. The second PCR ran about 6 to 11 cycles with a sample-barcoded 5' primer and J-beta primers. TCRdb analysed the 5' RACE reads with MiXCR anew, one entry per CDR3 protein. This sample carries about 800,000 distinct CDR3 sequences, more than 20% of them seen once, and the ten largest clones take 3% to 4.5%. The same sample was also studied in work on T cells of mothers and their children.

The sequenced sample consisted of blood. The receptors were sampled from a boy aged 10-17 years in good health.

Details on this clonotype: A read error may be the cause here, since a much bigger clone is one base away. The chain carries TRBV2 and TRBJ1-2; tentatively, D is TRBD1 (6 bases). The CDR3 extends over 14 amino acids. Germline CDR1 SNHLY, CDR2 FYNNEI. The CDR3 region is CASRKGVQVYGYAF. The CDR3 region has the DNA TGTGCCAGCAGAAAGGGGGTGCAAGTCTATGGCTACGCCTTC.

The chain employs TRBV12-3 or TRBV12-4 and TRBJ1-5; unclear D gene. The CDR3 length is 13 residues. V was pared by 5 bases and J by 7 bases, with 12 bases between. The CDR3 region is CASSRKFGQPQHF. CDR3 nucleotides: TGTGCCAGCAGTAGGAAGTTCGGACAGCCCCAGCATTTT.

The rearrangement links TRBV12-3 or TRBV12-4 to TRBJ2-1; 13 nucleotides line up with TRBD2. The J segment lost 6 bases and the V segment lost 5 bases, leaving 4 bases of the junction unmatched. The CDR3 loop spans 15 amino acids. The CDR3 protein is CASSRTSGRVNEQFF. As DNA, the CDR3 is TGTGCCAGCAGTCGAACTAGCGGGAGGGTCAATGAGCAGTTCTTC.

This clonotype was counted between two and nine times. This chain links TRBV30 with TRBJ1-4; D call uncertain. The CDR3 extends over 13 amino acids. Germline CDR1 is GTSNPN and CDR2 is SVGIG (reference sequence). V lost 7 bases to trimming and J lost 0 bases, with 9 bases between them. The CDR3 sequence is CALYRTTNEKLFF. The CDR3 bases are TGTGCCTTATACAGAACAACTAATGAAAAACTGTTTTTT. Using reference TRBV30 and TRBJ1-4 for the parts outside the CDR3, the full variable domain is SQTIHQWPATLVQPVGSPLSLECTVEGTSNPNLYWYRQAAGRGLQLLFYSVGIGQISSEVPQNLSASRPQDRQFILSSKKLLLSDSGFYLCALYRTTNEKLFFGSGTQLSVL.

At least ten counts were recorded for this clonotype. V and J are TRBV15 and TRBJ2-6, with D possibly being TRBD1 (5 bases). CDR1 is LNHNV and CDR2 is YYDKDF in the germline V gene (reference sequence). The CDR3 has 16 residues. The germline V and J ends were trimmed by 3 bases and 2 bases, with 11 bases remaining between them. The CDR3 is CATSSQPGTGANVLTF. CDR3 nucleotides: TGTGCCACCAGCAGCCAGCCAGGGACTGGGGCCAACGTCCTGACTTTC.

This clonotype was detected a few times. This chain uses TRBV9 with TRBJ2-1, with D possibly TRBD2 on 6 matching bases. V was trimmed by 0 bases and J by 1 base, leaving 8 bases between them. The length of the CDR3 is 15 residues. Germline CDR1 SGDLS, CDR2 YYNGEE. This CDR3 reads CASSVAGESYNEQFF. The CDR3 coding sequence is TGTGCCAGCAGCGTAGCGGGAGAATCCTACAATGAGCAGTTCTTC.

The V call is TRBV7-2, the J call TRBJ1-2, with a tentative D call TRBD1 (6 bases). CDR3 length: 14 amino acids. Germline V gives CDR1 SGHTA, CDR2 FQGNSA. The V end was cut by 8 bases, the J end by 4 bases, with 17 bases between. CDR3 bases: TGTGCCAGCGGCCCGGAGGGGGGCTTCTATGGCTACACCTTC. It specifies CASGPEGGFYGYTF.

The rearrangement uses TRBV20-1 and TRBJ2-1, with a weak D call TRBD2 (6 bases). The assigned J gene may be wrong: the sequence end matches TRBJ2-7 better. The CDR3 totals 14 residues. CDR1 is DFQATT and CDR2 is SNEGSKA in the germline V gene (reference sequence). In DNA, the CDR3 is TGCAGTGCTAGGCCCCAGGGCGGGGATGCCGAGCAGTACTTC. It yields the protein CSARPQGGDAEQYF.

About this clonotype itself: The junction departs from the called germline gene at one end, perhaps through a read error. The V gene is TRBV9, the J gene TRBJ1-4, with D uncertain. This CDR3 spans 16 amino acids. CDR1 and CDR2 (germline): SGDLS, YYNGEE. This CDR3 is CASSDGRTWTNGKLFF. The CDR3, as DNA: TGTGCCAGCAGCGATGGCCGCACGTGGACTAATGGAAAACTGTTTTTT. Variable domain in full (rest from reference TRBV9 and TRBJ1-4): DSGVTQTPKHLITATGQRVTLRCSPRSGDLSVYWYQQSLDQGLQFLIQYYNGEERAKGNILERFSAQQFPDLHSELNLSSLELGDSALYFCASSDGRTWTNGKLFFGSGTQLSVL.